These 2 T cell receptor beta chains were all obtained from the same sample, sequenced in a study of blood T cell repertoires in COVID-19. TCRdb's table, derived via immunoSEQ multiplex PCR, lists solely in-frame clones and lacks some. Of approximately 49,000 clones listed, around 85% were seen once; the top ten hold around 2.3%. The sequenced sample consisted of peripheral blood. All receptors come from a man aged 45 to 65 with acute or convalescent COVID-19.

The chain is built from TRBV6-6 and TRBJ1-5; no clear D. V lost 0 bases to trimming and J lost 14 bases, with 11 bases between them. This CDR3 has 12 residues. Germline lookup yields CDR1 MNHNY and CDR2 SVGAGI (reference sequence). This chain's CDR3 is CASSYSRRRKHF. CDR3 nucleotide sequence: TGTGCCAGCAGTTACTCTCGGAGGAGAAAGCATTTT.

The chain employs TRBV18 and TRBJ2-2; 7 nucleotides line up with TRBD2. Germline values: CDR1 KGHSH, CDR2 LQKENI. With 6 bases clipped from V and 2 bases from J, the junction kept 6 bases outside the gene matches. CDR3 length: 15 residues. CDR3 sequence (DNA): TGTGCCAGCTCCTCTAGCGGATCTAACACCGGGGAGCTGTTTTTT. This codes for CASSSSGSNTGELFF.